One sample yielded the 17 T cell receptor beta chains listed below, sequenced in a study of cytomegalovirus exposure and HLA in healthy donors. Researchers ran the PCR with 60 Vbeta and 13 Jbeta primers. Repertoires were generated with immunoSEQ multiplex PCR, while TCRdb's copy carries only in-frame clones and drops some. The sample has around 90,000 clones; roughly 85% are singletons. The specimen was PBMCs. These receptors came from a man aged 35 to 55 in good health and CMV-seropositive.

The table lists this clone with a few counts. The chain recombines TRBV19 with TRBJ1-5, with D possibly matching TRBD1 (6 bases). This CDR3 is built from 15 residues. The V gene's germline CDR1 is LNHDA and CDR2 SQIVND (reference sequence). V lost 3 bases and J 5 bases, leaving 14 bases between the germline ends. CDR3 coding DNA: TGTGCCAGTAGTATGTCAGGGGTCCGCGATCAGCCCCAGCATTTT. It specifies CASSMSGVRDQPQHF.

The genes are TRBV2 and TRBJ2-7, with 12 bases that match TRBD2. After removal of 7 bases from V and 1 base from J, the junction contained 8 bases not matched to a gene. The germline CDR1 and CDR2 sequences are SNHLY and FYNNEI. CDR3 length equals 16 residues. CDR3: CASIETSGSRSYEQYF. The CDR3 coding sequence is TGTGCCAGCATCGAGACTAGCGGGAGCCGGTCCTACGAGCAGTACTTC.

V and J are TRBV6-6 and TRBJ1-1, with D uncertain. V was shortened by 11 bases and J by 0 bases, with 10 bases between the two germline ends. Germline V CDR1 and CDR2: MNHNY, SVGAGI (reference sequence). There are 12 residues in the CDR3. CDR3 region: CASKLMNTEAFF. CDR3 sequence (DNA): TGTGCCTCAAAGCTCATGAACACTGAAGCTTTCTTT.

The CDR3 nucleotides are TGCGCCAGCAGCCAAGACGGAGGGAACACTGAAGCTTTCTTT. It yields the protein CASSQDGGNTEAFF. The chain recombines TRBV4-1 with TRBJ1-1, with D uncertain. There are 14 residues in the CDR3. The germline V gene has CDR1 MGHRA and CDR2 YSYEKL. V lost 0 bases to trimming and J lost 1 base, with 6 bases between them.

In its sample, this clone was seen a few times. The chain has TRBV7-9 and TRBJ1-6, with TRBD1 as a possible D gene (6 bases). The V end was cut by 1 base, the J end by 7 bases, with 11 bases between. The germline gives CDR1 SEHNR, CDR2 FQNEAQ (reference sequence). The CDR3 runs 15 residues. Here the CDR3 DNA reads TGTGCCAGCAGCTTAGATGGGGGGGCCAATTCACCCCTCCACTTT. Encoded protein: CASSLDGGANSPLHF.

The genes are TRBV7-3 and TRBJ2-1; TRBD2 matches 10 bases. The CDR3 extends over 15 amino acids. Germline V gene lookup returns CDR1 SGHTA and CDR2 FQGTGA. V was pared by 4 bases and J by 8 bases, with 8 bases of the junction left unmatched. The DNA for the CDR3 is TGTGCCAGCAGCTCCCAGAGCGGGGGGGGGTATGAGCAGTTCTTC. This encodes CASSSQSGGGYEQFF.

This clone was observed a handful of times. J is TRBJ2-5 and V is TRBV11-1, with 14 bases lining up with TRBD2. The germline V gene encodes CDR1 SGHAT and CDR2 FQDESV (reference sequence). The CDR3 totals 16 residues. The J segment lost 2 bases and the V segment lost 5 bases, leaving 4 bases of the junction unmatched. The CDR3 nucleotides are TGTGCCAGCAGCCTACGGACTAGCGGGGGGCAAGAGACCCAGTACTTC. Residues: CASSLRTSGGQETQYF.

V is TRBV5-6 and J is TRBJ1-2; D gene uncertain. Germline V lookup: CDR1 SGHDT, CDR2 YYEEEE. The CDR3 has 13 residues. Trimming shortened V by 0 bases and J by 3 bases, and 6 bases separated the two germline ends. CDR3 residues: CASSLVADYGYTF. The CDR3 DNA is TGTGCCAGCAGCTTGGTGGCAGACTATGGCTACACCTTC.

The rearrangement uses TRBV18 and TRBJ1-2; possible D gene TRBD1, 6 bases. CDR3 size: 13 residues. V lost 6 bases, J lost 7 bases, and 15 bases lay in between. The germline V gene has CDR1 KGHSH and CDR2 LQKENI. DNA of the CDR3: TGTGCCAGCTCTCGGGACACGGAGGCTGGCTACACCTTC. Translation: CASSRDTEAGYTF.

The rearrangement joins TRBV6-5 to TRBJ2-5; 12 bases match TRBD2. The CDR3 totals 16 residues. V lost 4 bases, J lost 1 base, and 4 bases stayed unmatched. In germline, CDR1 is MNHEY, CDR2 SVGAGI. The CDR3 DNA is TGTGCCAGCAGTTTCAAGACTAGCGGGGGCCAAGAGACCCAGTACTTC. This gives the protein CASSFKTSGGQETQYF.

CDR3 in amino acids: CAISETSPRNTGELFF. The CDR3 bases are TGTGCCATCAGTGAGACTTCTCCTAGGAACACCGGGGAGCTGTTTTTT. The chain joins TRBV10-3 to TRBJ2-2, with D uncertain. Germline V gives CDR1 ENHRY, CDR2 SYGVKD. The CDR3 runs 16 residues. The ends were cut back, 2 bases at V and 1 base at J, with 11 bases in the middle.

In nucleotides, the CDR3 is TGTGCCGCCCGCGGGGACGGAAGCTCTGGAAACACCATATATTTT. It specifies CAARGDGSSGNTIYF. This chain uses TRBV15 with TRBJ1-3; weak D call: TRBD1 (5 bases). The CDR3 consists of 15 residues. V was cut by 11 bases and J by 0 bases, with 17 bases left in between. The germline CDR1 and CDR2 sequences are LNHNV and YYDKDF (reference sequence).

CDR3 nucleotide sequence: TGCGCCAGCAGCACACAGGGAGCGGGCACAGATACGCAGTATTTT. This sequence encodes CASSTQGAGTDTQYF. This chain links TRBV5-1 with TRBJ2-3; D perhaps matches TRBD1 (6 bases). CDR1 SGHRS and CDR2 YFSETQ come from the germline V gene. The V end was cut by 4 bases, the J end by 1 base, with 13 bases between. The CDR3 runs 15 residues.

The rearrangement joins TRBV18 to TRBJ1-2, with TRBD1 matching over 8 bases. Trimming took 5 bases from V and 3 from J; bases not matched to a gene: 5. Germline V CDR1 and CDR2: KGHSH, LQKENI. The CDR3 has 14 residues. Here the CDR3 DNA reads TGTGCCAGCTCATTTTTGGGACAGGACTATGGCTACACCTTC. It translates to CASSFLGQDYGYTF. The full variable domain, in which reference TRBV18 and TRBJ1-2 provide the parts outside the CDR3, is NAGVMQNPRHLVRRRGQEARLRCSPMKGHSHVYWYRQLPEEGLKFMVYLQKENIIDESGMPKERFSAEFPKEGPSILRIQQVVRGDSAAYFCASSFLGQDYGYTFGSGTRLTVV.

This chain links TRBV11-2 with TRBJ2-1, with 7 bases lining up with TRBD2. Germline loops: CDR1 SGHAT, CDR2 FQNNGV. The trim removed 1 base at V and 6 bases at J, leaving 6 bases unmatched. This CDR3 is 15 amino acids long. Written as DNA, the CDR3 is TGTGCCAGCAGCTTAGCGGGGGGACTCGGCAATGAGCAGTTCTTC. This gives the protein CASSLAGGLGNEQFF.

This chain joins TRBV27 and TRBJ2-7; D may be TRBD1 (6 bases). Germline assignment: CDR1 MNHEY and CDR2 SMNVEV (reference sequence). CDR3 length: 12 residues. Trimming removed 7 bases at V and 3 bases at J, with 10 bases between. The CDR3 region is CASTLGGYEQYF. Written as DNA, the CDR3 is TGTGCCAGCACATTAGGGGGCTACGAGCAGTACTTC.

This chain connects TRBV6-5 to TRBJ1-4; D is unclear. Germline CDR1 MNHEY, CDR2 SVGAGI. V shed 0 bases and J shed 5 bases, with 10 bases lying between them. CDR3 length equals 15 residues. CDR3 amino acids: CASSYSRANNEKLFF. The CDR3 nucleotides read TGTGCCAGCAGTTACTCGAGAGCCAACAATGAAAAACTGTTTTTT.